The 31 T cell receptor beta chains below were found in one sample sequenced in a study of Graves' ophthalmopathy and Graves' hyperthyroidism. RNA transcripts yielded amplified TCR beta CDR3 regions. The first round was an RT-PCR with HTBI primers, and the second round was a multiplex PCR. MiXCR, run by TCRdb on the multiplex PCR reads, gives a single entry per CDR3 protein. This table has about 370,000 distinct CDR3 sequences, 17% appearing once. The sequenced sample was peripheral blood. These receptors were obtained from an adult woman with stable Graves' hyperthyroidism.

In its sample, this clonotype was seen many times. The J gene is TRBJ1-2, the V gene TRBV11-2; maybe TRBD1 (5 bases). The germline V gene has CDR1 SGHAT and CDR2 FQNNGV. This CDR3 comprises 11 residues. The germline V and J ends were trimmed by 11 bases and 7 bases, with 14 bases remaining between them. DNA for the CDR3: TGTGCCTCCAGAATGGGGGGTGGCTACACCTTC. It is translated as CASRMGGGYTF.

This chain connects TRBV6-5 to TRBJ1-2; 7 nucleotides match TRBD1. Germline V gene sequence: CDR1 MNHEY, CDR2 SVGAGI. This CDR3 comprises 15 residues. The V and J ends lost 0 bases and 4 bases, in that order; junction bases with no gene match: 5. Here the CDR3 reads CASSYSLQGTYGYTF. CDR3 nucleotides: TGTGCCAGCAGTTACTCGCTACAGGGGACCTATGGCTACACCTTC.

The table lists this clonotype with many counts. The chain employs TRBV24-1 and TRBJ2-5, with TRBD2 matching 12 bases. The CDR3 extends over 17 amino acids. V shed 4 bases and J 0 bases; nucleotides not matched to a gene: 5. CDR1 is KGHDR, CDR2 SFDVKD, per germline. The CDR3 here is CATSDPGLAGYQETQYF. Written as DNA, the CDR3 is TGTGCCACCAGTGACCCCGGACTAGCGGGGTACCAAGAGACCCAGTACTTC.

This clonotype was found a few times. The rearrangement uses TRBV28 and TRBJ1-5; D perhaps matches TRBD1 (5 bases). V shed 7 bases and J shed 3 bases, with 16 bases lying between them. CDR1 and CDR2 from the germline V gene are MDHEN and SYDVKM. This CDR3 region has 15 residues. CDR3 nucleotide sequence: TGTGCCAGCACCACCGACAGATATGTCAATCAGCCCCAGCATTTT. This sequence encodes CASTTDRYVNQPQHF.

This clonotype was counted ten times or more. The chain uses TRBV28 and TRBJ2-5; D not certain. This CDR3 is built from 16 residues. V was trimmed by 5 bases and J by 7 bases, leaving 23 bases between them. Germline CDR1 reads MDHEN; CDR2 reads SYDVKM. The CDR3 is CASSQSGRFLGVTQYF. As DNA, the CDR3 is TGTGCCAGCAGTCAATCCGGACGGTTTTTAGGAGTGACCCAGTACTTC.

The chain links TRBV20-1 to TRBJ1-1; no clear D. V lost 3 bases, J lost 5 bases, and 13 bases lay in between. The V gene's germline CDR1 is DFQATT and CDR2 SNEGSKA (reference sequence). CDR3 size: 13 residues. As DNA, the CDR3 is TGCAGTGCTAGGCTCCCCTCGGGTACTGAAGCTTTCTTT. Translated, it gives CSARLPSGTEAFF.

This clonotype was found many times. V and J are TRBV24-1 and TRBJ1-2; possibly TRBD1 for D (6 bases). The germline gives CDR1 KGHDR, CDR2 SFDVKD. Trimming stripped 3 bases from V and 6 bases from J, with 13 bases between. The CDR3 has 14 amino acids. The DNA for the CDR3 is TGTGCCACCAGTGATCCCCGAGGGGGTGATGGCTACACCTTC. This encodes CATSDPRGGDGYTF.

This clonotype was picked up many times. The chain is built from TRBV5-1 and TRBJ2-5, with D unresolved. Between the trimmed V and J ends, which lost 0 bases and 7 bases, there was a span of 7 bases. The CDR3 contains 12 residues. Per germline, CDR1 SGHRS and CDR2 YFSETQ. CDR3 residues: CASSLAGGTQYF. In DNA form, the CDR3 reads TGCGCCAGCAGCTTGGCAGGTGGGACCCAGTACTTC.

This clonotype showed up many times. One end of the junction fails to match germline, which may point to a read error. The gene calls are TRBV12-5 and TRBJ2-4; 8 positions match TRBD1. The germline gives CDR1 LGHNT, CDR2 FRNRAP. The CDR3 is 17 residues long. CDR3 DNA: TGTGCTAGTGGTTTGGCCGGACAGGGACCCCCCAAAAACATTAAGTACTTC. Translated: CASGLAGQGPPKNIKYF.

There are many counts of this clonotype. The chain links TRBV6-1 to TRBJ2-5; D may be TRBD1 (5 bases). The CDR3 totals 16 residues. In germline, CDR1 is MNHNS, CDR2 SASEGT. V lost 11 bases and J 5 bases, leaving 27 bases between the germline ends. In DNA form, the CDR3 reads TGTGCCTCCCGCAGGGCGATCCCAAATTTCCGTGAGACCCAGTACTTC. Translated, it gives CASRRAIPNFRETQYF.

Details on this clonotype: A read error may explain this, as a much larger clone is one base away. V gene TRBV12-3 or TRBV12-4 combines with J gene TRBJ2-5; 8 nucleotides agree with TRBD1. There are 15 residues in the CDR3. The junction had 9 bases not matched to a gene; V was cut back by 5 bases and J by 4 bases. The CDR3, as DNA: TGTGCCAGCAGTACAGGCGGACAGGGTTTAGAGACCCAGTACTTC. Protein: CASSTGGQGLETQYF.

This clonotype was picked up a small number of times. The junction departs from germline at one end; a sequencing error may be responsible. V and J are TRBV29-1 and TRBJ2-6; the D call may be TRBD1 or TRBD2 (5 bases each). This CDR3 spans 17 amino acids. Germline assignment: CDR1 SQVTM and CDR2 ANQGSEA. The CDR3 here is CSVYRPGITSGANVLAF. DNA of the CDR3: TGCAGCGTTTATCGGCCCGGGATCACCTCTGGGGCCAACGTCCTGGCTTTC. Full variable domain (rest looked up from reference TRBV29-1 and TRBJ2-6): SAVISQKPSRDICQRGTSLTIQCQVDSQVTMMFWYRQQPGQSLTLIATANQGSEATYESGFVIDKFPISRPNLTFSTLTVSNMSPEDSSIYLCSVYRPGITSGANVLAFGAGSRLTVL.

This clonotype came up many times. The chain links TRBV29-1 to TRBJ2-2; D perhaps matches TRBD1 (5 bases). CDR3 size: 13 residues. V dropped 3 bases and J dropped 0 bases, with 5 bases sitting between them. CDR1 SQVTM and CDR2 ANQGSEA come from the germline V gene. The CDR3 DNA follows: TGCAGCGTTGACAGGGCGAACACCGGGGAGCTGTTTTTT. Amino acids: CSVDRANTGELFF.

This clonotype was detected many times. The CDR3 DNA reads as TGTGCCAGCAGCCCACAGGGGTTCAGCAATCAGCCCCAGCATTTT. This translates into CASSPQGFSNQPQHF. The chain uses TRBV28 and TRBJ1-5; 7 bases fit TRBD1. V dropped 6 bases and J dropped 1; count of bases not matched to a gene: 6. The germline V gene has CDR1 MDHEN and CDR2 SYDVKM. CDR3 length: 15 residues.

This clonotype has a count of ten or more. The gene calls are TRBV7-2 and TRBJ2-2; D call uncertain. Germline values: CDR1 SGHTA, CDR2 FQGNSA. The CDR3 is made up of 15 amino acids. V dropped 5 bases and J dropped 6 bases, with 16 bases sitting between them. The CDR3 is CASSLGPIGAGELFF. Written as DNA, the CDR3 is TGTGCCAGCAGCCTCGGACCGATTGGGGCCGGGGAGCTGTTTTTT.

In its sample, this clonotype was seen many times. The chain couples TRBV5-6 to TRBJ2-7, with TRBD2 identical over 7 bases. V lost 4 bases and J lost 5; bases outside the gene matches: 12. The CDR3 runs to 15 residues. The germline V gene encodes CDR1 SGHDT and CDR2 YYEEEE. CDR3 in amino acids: CASSPGLLSGDEQYF. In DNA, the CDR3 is TGTGCCAGCAGCCCTGGGCTACTAAGCGGGGACGAGCAGTACTTC. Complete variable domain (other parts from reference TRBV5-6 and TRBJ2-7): DAGVTQSPTHLIKTRGQQVTLRCSPKSGHDTVSWYQQALGQGPQFIFQYYEEEERQRGNFPDRFSGHQFPNYSSELNVNALLLGDSALYLCASSPGLLSGDEQYFGPGTRLTVT.

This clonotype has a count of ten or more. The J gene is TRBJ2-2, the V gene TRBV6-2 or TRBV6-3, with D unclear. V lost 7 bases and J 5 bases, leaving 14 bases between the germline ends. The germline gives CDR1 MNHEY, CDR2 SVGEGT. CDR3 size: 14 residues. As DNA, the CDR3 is TGTGCCAGCACTTCGCTAGGTGGGACCGGGGAGCTGTTTTTT. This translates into CASTSLGGTGELFF.

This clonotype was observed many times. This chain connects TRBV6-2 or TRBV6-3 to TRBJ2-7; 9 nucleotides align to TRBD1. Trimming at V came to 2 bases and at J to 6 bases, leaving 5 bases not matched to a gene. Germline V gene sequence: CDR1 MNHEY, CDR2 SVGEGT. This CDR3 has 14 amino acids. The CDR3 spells CASSYGTGFPEQYF. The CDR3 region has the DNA TGTGCCAGCAGTTACGGGACAGGGTTTCCCGAGCAGTACTTC.

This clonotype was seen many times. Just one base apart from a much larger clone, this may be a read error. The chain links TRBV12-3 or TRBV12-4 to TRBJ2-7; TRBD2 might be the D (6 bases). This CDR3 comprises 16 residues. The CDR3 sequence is CASSSWAQGLSYGQYF. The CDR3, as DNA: TGTGCCAGCAGTTCTTGGGCTCAGGGACTGAGCTACGGGCAGTACTTC.

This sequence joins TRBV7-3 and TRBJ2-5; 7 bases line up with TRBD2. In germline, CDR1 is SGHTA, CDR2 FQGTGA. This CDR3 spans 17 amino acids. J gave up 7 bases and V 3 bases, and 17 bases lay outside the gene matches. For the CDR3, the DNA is TGTGCCAGCAGCTTGCCGAGTGACGGGACTAATCTTGGGACCCAGTACTTC. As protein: CASSLPSDGTNLGTQYF.

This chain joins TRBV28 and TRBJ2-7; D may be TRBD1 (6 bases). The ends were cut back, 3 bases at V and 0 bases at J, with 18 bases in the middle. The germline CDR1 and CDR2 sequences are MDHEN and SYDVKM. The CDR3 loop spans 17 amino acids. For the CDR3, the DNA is TGTGCCAGCAGTTTTCCCGTCTCCCGGGACACCTCCTACGAGCAGTACTTC. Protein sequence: CASSFPVSRDTSYEQYF.

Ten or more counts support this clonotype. The CDR3 reads CATSRGGENTEAFF. The CDR3 coding sequence is TGTGCCACCAGCAGGGGCGGGGAGAACACTGAAGCTTTCTTT. V and J are TRBV15 and TRBJ1-1; D unresolved. Trimming pared 3 bases from V and 1 base from J, leaving 9 bases between. Per the germline V gene, CDR1 is LNHNV and CDR2 is YYDKDF (reference sequence). The CDR3 runs to 14 residues.

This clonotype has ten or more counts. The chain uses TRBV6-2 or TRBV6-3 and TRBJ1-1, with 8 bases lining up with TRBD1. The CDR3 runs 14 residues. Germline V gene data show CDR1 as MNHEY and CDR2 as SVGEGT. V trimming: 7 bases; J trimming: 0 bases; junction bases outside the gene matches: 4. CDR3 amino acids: CASKPGGLNTEAFF. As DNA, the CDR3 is TGTGCCAGCAAACCAGGGGGCCTGAACACTGAAGCTTTCTTT.

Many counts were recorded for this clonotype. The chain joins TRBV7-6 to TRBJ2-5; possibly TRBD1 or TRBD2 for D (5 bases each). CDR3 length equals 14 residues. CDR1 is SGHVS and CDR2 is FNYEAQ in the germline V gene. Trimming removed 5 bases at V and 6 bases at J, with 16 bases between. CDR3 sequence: CASSSPLEGQTQYF. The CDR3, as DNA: TGTGCCAGCAGCAGTCCGCTAGAGGGACAGACCCAGTACTTC.

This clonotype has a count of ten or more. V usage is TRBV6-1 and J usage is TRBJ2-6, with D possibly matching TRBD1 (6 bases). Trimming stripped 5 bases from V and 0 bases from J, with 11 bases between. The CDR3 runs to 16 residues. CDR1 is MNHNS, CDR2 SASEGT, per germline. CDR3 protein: CASSTTGISGANVLTF. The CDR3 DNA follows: TGTGCCAGCAGTACAACAGGGATCTCTGGGGCCAACGTCCTGACTTTC.

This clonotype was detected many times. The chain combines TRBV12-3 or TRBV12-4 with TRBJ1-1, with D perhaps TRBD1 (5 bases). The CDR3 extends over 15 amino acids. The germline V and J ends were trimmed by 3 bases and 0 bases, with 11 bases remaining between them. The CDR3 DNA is TGTGCCAGCAGTTTGACAGCCTACGTGAACACTGAAGCTTTCTTT. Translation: CASSLTAYVNTEAFF.

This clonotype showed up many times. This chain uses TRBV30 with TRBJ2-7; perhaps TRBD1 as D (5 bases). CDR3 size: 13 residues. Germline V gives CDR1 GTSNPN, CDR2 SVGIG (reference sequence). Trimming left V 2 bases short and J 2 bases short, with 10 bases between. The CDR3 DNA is TGTGCCTGGAGTCTAACAGGCCCCTACGAGCAGTACTTC. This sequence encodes CAWSLTGPYEQYF.

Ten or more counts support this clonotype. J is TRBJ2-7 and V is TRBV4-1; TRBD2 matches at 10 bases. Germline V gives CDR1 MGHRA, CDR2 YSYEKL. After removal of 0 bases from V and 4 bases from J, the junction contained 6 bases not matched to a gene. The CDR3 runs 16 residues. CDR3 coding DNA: TGCGCCAGCAGCCAAGATCCTAGCGGGAGCCGGTACGAGCAGTACTTC. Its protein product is CASSQDPSGSRYEQYF.

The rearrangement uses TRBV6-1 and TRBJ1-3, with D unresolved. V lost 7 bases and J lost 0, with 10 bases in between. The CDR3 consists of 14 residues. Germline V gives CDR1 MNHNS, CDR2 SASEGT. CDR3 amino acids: CASIRASSGNTIYF. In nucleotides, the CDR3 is TGTGCCAGCATACGGGCCAGCTCTGGAAACACCATATATTTT.

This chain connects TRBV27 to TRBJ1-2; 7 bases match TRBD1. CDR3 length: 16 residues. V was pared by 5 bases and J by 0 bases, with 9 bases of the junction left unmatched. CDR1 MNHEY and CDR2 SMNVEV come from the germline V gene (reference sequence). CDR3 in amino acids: CASSPTGTEPNYGYTF. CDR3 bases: TGTGCCAGCAGTCCAACCGGGACAGAACCTAACTATGGCTACACCTTC.

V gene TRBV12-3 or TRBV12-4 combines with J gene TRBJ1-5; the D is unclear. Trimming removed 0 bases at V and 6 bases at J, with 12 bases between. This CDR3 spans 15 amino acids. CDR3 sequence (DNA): TGTGCCAGCAGTTTAGCCGAAGGTTCGGGTCAGCCCCAGCATTTT. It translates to CASSLAEGSGQPQHF.